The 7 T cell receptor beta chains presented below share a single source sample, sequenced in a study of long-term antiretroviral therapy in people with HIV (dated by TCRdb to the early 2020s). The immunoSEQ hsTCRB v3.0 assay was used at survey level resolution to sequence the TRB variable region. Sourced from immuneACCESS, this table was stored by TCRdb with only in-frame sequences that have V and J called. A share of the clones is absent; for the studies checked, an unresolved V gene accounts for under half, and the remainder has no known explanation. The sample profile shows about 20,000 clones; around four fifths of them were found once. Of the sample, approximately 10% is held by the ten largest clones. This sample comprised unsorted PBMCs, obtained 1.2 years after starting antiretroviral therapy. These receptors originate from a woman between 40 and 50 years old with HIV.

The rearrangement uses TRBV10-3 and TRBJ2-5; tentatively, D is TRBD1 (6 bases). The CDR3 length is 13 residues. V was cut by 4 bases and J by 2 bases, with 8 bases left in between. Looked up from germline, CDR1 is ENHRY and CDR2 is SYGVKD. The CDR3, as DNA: TGTGCCATCAGTGGTAGGGGGCAAGAGACCCAGTACTTC. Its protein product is CAISGRGQETQYF.

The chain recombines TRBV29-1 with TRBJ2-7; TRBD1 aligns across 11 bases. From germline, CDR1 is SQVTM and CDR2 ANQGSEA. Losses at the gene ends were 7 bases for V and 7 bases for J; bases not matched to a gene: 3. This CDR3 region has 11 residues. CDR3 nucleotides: TGCAGCGGGGGACAGGGGGAAGAGCAGTACTTC. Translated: CSGGQGEEQYF.

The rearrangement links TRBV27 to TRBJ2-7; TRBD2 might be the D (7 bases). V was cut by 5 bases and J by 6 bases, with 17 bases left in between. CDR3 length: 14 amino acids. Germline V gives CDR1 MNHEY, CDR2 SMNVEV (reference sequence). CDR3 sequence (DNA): TGTGCCAGCAGTCCGGGGGGCGCCTTGAGCGAGCAGTACTTC. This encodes CASSPGGALSEQYF.

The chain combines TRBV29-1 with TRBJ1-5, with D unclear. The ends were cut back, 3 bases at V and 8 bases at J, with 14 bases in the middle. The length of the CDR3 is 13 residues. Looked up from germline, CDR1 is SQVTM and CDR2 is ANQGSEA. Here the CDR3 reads CSVELGSGEPQHF. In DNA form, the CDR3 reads TGCAGCGTTGAGTTGGGCTCCGGGGAGCCCCAGCATTTT. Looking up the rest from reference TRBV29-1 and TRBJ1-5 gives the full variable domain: SAVISQKPSRDICQRGTSLTIQCQVDSQVTMMFWYRQQPGQSLTLIATANQGSEATYESGFVIDKFPISRPNLTFSTLTVSNMSPEDSSIYLCSVELGSGEPQHFGDGTRLSIL.

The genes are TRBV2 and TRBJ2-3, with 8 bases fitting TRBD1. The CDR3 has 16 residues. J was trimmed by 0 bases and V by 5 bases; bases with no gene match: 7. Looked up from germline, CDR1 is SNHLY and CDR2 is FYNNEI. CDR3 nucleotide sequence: TGTGCCAGCAGTCTACCCCGGGACAGGAGCACAGATACGCAGTATTTT. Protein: CASSLPRDRSTDTQYF.

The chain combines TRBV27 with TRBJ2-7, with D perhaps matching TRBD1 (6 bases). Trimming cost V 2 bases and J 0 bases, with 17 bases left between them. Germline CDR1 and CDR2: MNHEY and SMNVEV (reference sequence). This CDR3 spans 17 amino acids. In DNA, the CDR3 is TGTGCCAGCAGTTTAAAATTCACCCCCAGGGGCTCCTACGAGCAGTACTTC. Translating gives CASSLKFTPRGSYEQYF.

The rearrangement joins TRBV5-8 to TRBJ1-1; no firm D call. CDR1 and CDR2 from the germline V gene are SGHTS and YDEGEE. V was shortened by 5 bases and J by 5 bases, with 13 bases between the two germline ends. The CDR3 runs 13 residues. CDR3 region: CASRYDGRTEAFF. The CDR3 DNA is TGTGCCAGCAGATATGACGGGCGGACTGAAGCTTTCTTT.